This is a list of T cell receptor beta chains from one sample in a study of T cells in Graves' hyperthyroidism and ophthalmopathy. TCRdb redid the calling of the multiplex PCR reads with MiXCR, one entry per CDR3 protein. The sample holds roughly 200,000 distinct CDR3 sequences; around 19% are singletons and the top ten take about 45%. Specimen: blood. Receptors were obtained from a man aged 40-50 years with Graves' hyperthyroidism. Each CDR3 is given with its conserved first and last residue. D genes are given only for firm matches. Clone size is given for some rows only: seen once, a few or many times, or a class if the clone is expanded.

J gene | D gene | clone size | V gene | CDR3 DNA | CDR3 protein
TRBJ2-3 | TRBD2 | many | TRBV7-3 | TGTGCCAGCAGCTTACGGGCAGGGAGGGGCCACACAGATACGCAGTATTTT | CASSLRAGRGHTDTQYF
TRBJ1-2 | TRBD1 | many | TRBV5-8 | TGTGCCAGCAGCCCGACAGGGTGGGGAGAGTATGGCTACACCTTC | CASSPTGWGEYGYTF
TRBJ1-5 | NA | few | TRBV9 | TGTGCCAGCAGCCCGCGCGGACAGAATCAGCCCCAGCATTTT | CASSPRGQNQPQHF
TRBJ2-1 | NA | NA | TRBV5-1 | TGCGCCAGCAGAGGGGGGGGCCCCGTCGATGAGCAGTTCTTC | CASRGGGPVDEQFF
TRBJ1-3 | NA | NA | TRBV7-9 | TGTGCCAGCAGCTTAGGGGTCAGCTCCTCTGGAAACACCATATATTTT | CASSLGVSSSGNTIYF
TRBJ2-2 | NA | many | TRBV20-1 | TGCAGTGCTACCCGACAGCGGCCCGGGGAGCTGTTTTTT | CSATRQRPGELFF
TRBJ2-7 | NA | many | TRBV27 | TGTGCCAGCGGTGTAGGCGGGCGGGCCCACGAGCAGTACTTC | CASGVGGRAHEQYF
TRBJ2-1 | TRBD2 | many | TRBV28 | TGTGCCAGCAGTCCCCAGGGACTAGCGGGGGGCCTTTCCTACAATGAGCAGTTCTTC | CASSPQGLAGGLSYNEQFF
TRBJ2-6 | TRBD1 | many | TRBV2 | TGTGCCAGCACTGAAGGGACAGAGTACTCTGGGGCCAACGTCCTGACTTTC | CASTEGTEYSGANVLTF
TRBJ2-1 | TRBD1 | many | TRBV2 | TGTGCCAGCAGGCTCGACAGGGAATATGAGCAGTTCTTC | CASRLDREYEQFF
TRBJ1-6 | NA | NA | TRBV10-3 | TGTGCCATCAGTGAGTCCGCGGGGAACCTACACTTT | CAISESAGNLHF
TRBJ2-5 | TRBD2 | NA | TRBV7-6 | TGTGCCACCCGGGGGGGGGGGCAGGAGACCCAGTACTTC | CATRGGGQETQYF
TRBJ2-5 | TRBD2 | many | TRBV12-3/TRBV12-4 | TGTGCCAGCAGCCCCGGGACTAGCGCCAACCAAGAGACCCAGTACTTC | CASSPGTSANQETQYF
TRBJ1-2 | TRBD1 | NA | TRBV7-9 | TGTGCCAGCAGCGCATGGGACAGGGAAAACTATGGCTACACCTTC | CASSAWDRENYGYTF
TRBJ1-2 | NA | many | TRBV5-5 | TGTGCCAGCAGCTTCGGGGCAGGTTGGGACTATGGCTACACCTTC | CASSFGAGWDYGYTF
TRBJ1-1 | NA | many | TRBV3-1 | TGTGCCAGCAGCCAAGTGTATACGGTGAACACTGAAGCTTTCTTT | CASSQVYTVNTEAFF
TRBJ2-1 | TRBD2 | many | TRBV20-1 | TGCAGTGCTAGAGTCATAGCGGGGGGGCTGAGGTCCTACAATGAGCAGTTCTTC | CSARVIAGGLRSYNEQFF
TRBJ1-5 | TRBD1 | many | TRBV18 | TGTGCCAGCTCGCCGACAGGGAACAATCAGCCCCAGCATTTT | CASSPTGNNQPQHF
TRBJ1-2 | NA | few | TRBV11-2 | TGTGCCAGCAGCTTATCCCCCCTAACCGGGAATGGCTACACCTTC | CASSLSPLTGNGYTF
TRBJ2-3 | TRBD2 | many | TRBV5-1 | TGCGCCAGCAGCTCCGGGACTAGCGGGGGGGTCACAGATACGCAGTATTTT | CASSSGTSGGVTDTQYF
TRBJ1-6 | TRBD1 | NA | TRBV5-4 | TGTGCCAGCAGCCCGGGACAGGGCTATAATTCACCCCTCCACTTT | CASSPGQGYNSPLHF
TRBJ2-1 | NA | many | TRBV20-1 | TGCAGTGCTAAGGGGGGAGCGTCCTACAATGAGCAGTTCTTC | CSAKGGASYNEQFF
TRBJ1-2 | TRBD1 | many | TRBV27 | TGTGCCAGCAGTTTACAGGGGGGGGCTGCCAACTATGGCTACACCTTC | CASSLQGGAANYGYTF
TRBJ2-1 | TRBD1 | many | TRBV11-1 | TGTGCCAGCAGCACAGACAGGGGGTCGTACAATGAGCAGTTCTTC | CASSTDRGSYNEQFF
TRBJ2-7 | NA | many | TRBV7-2 | TGTGCCAGCAGCAACCGGGACACCTTCTACGAGCAGTACTTC | CASSNRDTFYEQYF
TRBJ1-6 | TRBD1 | NA | TRBV19 | TGTGCCACCGCGATTTGGGACAGTGAATCACCCCTCCACTTT | CATAIWDSESPLHF
TRBJ1-2 | NA | many | TRBV30 | TGTGCCTGGAGTGTAACGAGGGATGGTGGCTACACCTTC | CAWSVTRDGGYTF
TRBJ1-2 | NA | many | TRBV2 | TGTGCCAGCAGCCGTTCGTTTACTGGAGGGTTCTACACCTTC | CASSRSFTGGFYTF
TRBJ1-5 | NA | few | TRBV15 | TGTGCCACCAGCAGAGGAGGGGGGCGCAATCAGCCCCAGCATTTT | CATSRGGGRNQPQHF
TRBJ2-3 | TRBD1 | many | TRBV11-2 | TGTGCCAGCAGCCGGGACAGAAGCACAGATACGCAGTATTTT | CASSRDRSTDTQYF
TRBJ2-7 | NA | many | TRBV20-1 | TGCAGTGCTAGTGGTTTGGGGACGGAGTCCTACGAGCAGTACTTC | CSASGLGTESYEQYF
TRBJ2-7 | NA | NA | TRBV20-1 | TGCAGTGCTATCGGACAGCCCGACGAGCAGTACTTC | CSAIGQPDEQYF
TRBJ2-7 | TRBD2 | many | TRBV28 | TGTGCCAGCAGTTTGGCTAGCGGGGGCCCGTTCTACTTC | CASSLASGGPFYF
TRBJ1-1 | NA | few | TRBV19 | TGTGCCAGTAGTATAGGCAGAGGGAGCACTGAAGCTTTCTTT | CASSIGRGSTEAFF
TRBJ2-1 | TRBD1 | many | TRBV19 | TGTGCCAGTAGTAAGACGGGACAGGCATACAATGAGCAGTTCTTC | CASSKTGQAYNEQFF
TRBJ1-2 | NA | many | TRBV20-1 | TGCAGTGCGATAGCAGGGTCTGGCTATGGCTACACCTTC | CSAIAGSGYGYTF
TRBJ2-1 | TRBD2 | NA | TRBV3-1 | TGTGCCAGCAGCCATAGCGGGGGGGCTCCTATTGAGCAGTTCTTC | CASSHSGGAPIEQFF
TRBJ1-2 | NA | many | TRBV25-1 | TGTGCCAGCAGTGACAGACTCTATGGCTACACCTTC | CASSDRLYGYTF
TRBJ2-5 | NA | few | TRBV27 | TGTGCCAGCAGTCTCACTGTCGGGCTTCGAGAGACCCAGTACTTC | CASSLTVGLRETQYF
TRBJ1-2 | NA | few | TRBV7-2 | TGTGCCAGCAGCTCCGTCCGGGACATCCTCAATCGTAACTATGGCTACACCTTC | CASSSVRDILNRNYGYTF
TRBJ2-7 | TRBD1 | many | TRBV6-5 | TGTGCCAGCAGTTACTACGGACAGGGACGCGAGCAGTACTTC | CASSYYGQGREQYF
TRBJ2-1 | TRBD2 | NA | TRBV5-1 | TGCGCCAGCGGGCCGGGGACTAGCTACAGTGAGCAGTTCTTC | CASGPGTSYSEQFF
TRBJ2-7 | TRBD1 | many | TRBV7-9 | TGTGCCAGCAGCAAAACCCTTAGGACAGGGGGCCACTACGAGCAGTACTTC | CASSKTLRTGGHYEQYF
TRBJ2-1 | NA | few | TRBV15 | TGTGCCACCAGCAGAGATCGTGCTGCGCAGTTCTTC | CATSRDRAAQFF
TRBJ2-5 | TRBD1 | medium-sized | TRBV11-2 | TGTGCCACCGGACAGGGATGGGAGACCCAGTACTTC | CATGQGWETQYF
TRBJ2-1 | NA | many | TRBV20-1 | TGCAGTGCTAGGGGGAGGGGGATCTACAATGAGCAGTTCTTC | CSARGRGIYNEQFF
TRBJ1-4 | NA | NA | TRBV18 | TGTGCCAGCTCACCGACGGAGATAAATGAAAAACTGTTTTTT | CASSPTEINEKLFF
TRBJ1-5 | NA | many | TRBV30 | TGTGCCTGGACCTCGGGGGGGACCTGGCAGCCCCAGCATTTT | CAWTSGGTWQPQHF
TRBJ2-7 | NA | many | TRBV7-6 | TGTGCCAGCAGCTTCCGACAGAACTACGAGCAGTACTTC | CASSFRQNYEQYF
TRBJ1-5 | NA | many | TRBV7-2 | TGTGCCAGCAGCTTAGCCGTAGGCAGTCAGCCCCAGCATTTT | CASSLAVGSQPQHF
TRBJ1-4 | NA | NA | TRBV5-1 | TGCGCCAGCAGCTTGGGGGCCGGGACATATAATGGAAAACTGTTTTTT | CASSLGAGTYNGKLFF
TRBJ2-7 | TRBD1 | many | TRBV6-2/TRBV6-3 | TGTGCCACAATGCTTACGGGACAGGGATCCTACGAGCAGTACTTC | CATMLTGQGSYEQYF
TRBJ2-7 | TRBD1 | NA | TRBV27 | TGTGCCAGCGCCTTCCCGGGACAGCACTCCTACGAGCAGTACTTC | CASAFPGQHSYEQYF
TRBJ1-1 | TRBD1 | few | TRBV20-1 | TGCAGTGCTAGAAGCCCCGGACAGGGGCGGACTGAAGCTCTCTTT | CSARSPGQGRTEALF
TRBJ2-7 | NA | many | TRBV7-9 | TGTGCCAGCAGCTTAATCGGAGGGGGCTACGAGCAGTACTTC | CASSLIGGGYEQYF